The 17 T cell receptor beta chains presented below share a single source sample, sequenced in a study of blood T cell repertoires in COVID-19. Sequencing was performed with immunoSEQ multiplex PCR; in TCRdb, only in-frame clones are kept and a portion is missing. The sample lists about 180,000 clones; approximately 85% were seen once. The sample taken for sequencing was peripheral blood. These receptors were obtained from a human donor with active or convalescent COVID-19. The donor label of this sample is uncertain.

The chain combines TRBV7-9 with TRBJ1-5; D is ambiguous. The CDR3 consists of 13 residues. V was shortened by 1 base and J by 7 bases, with 8 bases between the two germline ends. The germline CDR1 and CDR2 sequences are SEHNR and FQNEAQ (reference sequence). The CDR3 is CASSLGPRQPQHF. CDR3 nucleotide sequence: TGTGCCAGCAGCTTAGGACCCAGGCAGCCCCAGCATTTT.

The J gene is TRBJ2-7, the V gene TRBV28, with D perhaps TRBD1 (5 bases). CDR1 and CDR2 (germline): MDHEN, SYDVKM. The CDR3 sequence is 13 residues long. Trimming shortened V by 7 bases and J by 7 bases, and 17 bases separated the two germline ends. The CDR3 sequence is CASIQGMLGEQYF. The CDR3 DNA reads TGTGCCAGCATCCAGGGAATGCTGGGGGAGCAGTACTTC.

The chain links TRBV28 to TRBJ1-2; no clear D gene. Trimming shortened V by 5 bases and J by 7 bases, and 14 bases separated the two germline ends. This CDR3 contains 13 residues. Germline V gene lookup returns CDR1 MDHEN and CDR2 SYDVKM. In DNA form, the CDR3 reads TGTGCCAGCAGTCCCGCTCTCCTGGCTGGCTACACCTTC. Residues: CASSPALLAGYTF.

This rearrangement joins TRBV4-3 to TRBJ2-5; D is possibly TRBD1 (6 bases). This CDR3 is 14 amino acids long. CDR1 is LGHNA, CDR2 YSLEER, per germline. V was pared by 4 bases and J by 2 bases, with 11 bases between. The CDR3 protein is CASSRTQGQETQYF. The DNA for the CDR3 is TGCGCCAGCAGCCGGACACAGGGTCAAGAGACCCAGTACTTC.

The CDR3 DNA reads as TGTGCCAGCAGCTTCTCCAGGGGATCCAATCAGCCCCAGCATTTT. Its protein product is CASSFSRGSNQPQHF. The chain links TRBV11-1 to TRBJ1-5; weak D call: TRBD1 (6 bases). The CDR3 consists of 15 residues. Germline CDR1 is SGHAT and CDR2 is FQDESV (reference sequence). V gave up 3 bases and J gave up 3 bases, with 12 bases separating them.

This clone was recorded a few times. This rearrangement joins TRBV6-7 to TRBJ2-7; tentatively, D is TRBD2 (5 bases). TRBV6-7 is an ORF for which the function is uncertain. The CDR3 has 12 residues. The V end lost 6 bases, the J end lost 12 bases, and 18 bases lay between the germline ends. The CDR3 spells CASSHGLPVGYF. The DNA for the CDR3 is TGTGCCAGCAGCCACGGACTTCCCGTCGGGTACTTC.

This chain joins TRBV27 and TRBJ1-2; 7 nucleotides match TRBD1. Germline V CDR1 and CDR2: MNHEY, SMNVEV (reference sequence). The CDR3 has 14 amino acids. J lost 4 bases, V lost 1 base, and 3 bases had no gene match. The CDR3 DNA follows: TGTGCCAGCAGTTTATTTCGACAGGGCTATGGCTACACCTTC. As protein: CASSLFRQGYGYTF.

This chain uses TRBV9 with TRBJ1-5; D not resolved. Germline V gene data show CDR1 as SGDLS and CDR2 as YYNGEE. V was cut by 0 bases and J by 4 bases, with 11 bases left in between. This CDR3 has 15 amino acids. The CDR3 region has the DNA TGTGCCAGCAGCGTAGTCGGAGTACGGAATCAGCCCCAGCATTTT. Protein sequence: CASSVVGVRNQPQHF.

The chain combines TRBV9 with TRBJ2-1; 10 bases match TRBD2. Trimming removed 4 bases from V and 6 bases from J; junction bases left unmatched: 10. The CDR3 is 16 amino acids. Looked up from germline, CDR1 is SGDLS and CDR2 is YYNGEE. The CDR3 DNA follows: TGTGCCAGCAGCAAATACGGGACTAGCGTTTCCAATGAGCAGTTCTTC. Encoded protein: CASSKYGTSVSNEQFF.

The V and J genes are TRBV24-1 and TRBJ2-2; 7 bases fit TRBD2. Germline V gives CDR1 KGHDR, CDR2 SFDVKD. The length of the CDR3 is 16 residues. V gave up 4 bases and J gave up 8 bases; unmatched junction bases: 12. This CDR3 reads CATSDVIAGLTGELFF. The CDR3 nucleotides are TGTGCCACCAGTGACGTAATAGCGGGCTTGACTGGGGAGCTGTTTTTT.

The chain is built from TRBV2 and TRBJ2-1, with 10 bases matching TRBD2. This CDR3 region has 14 residues. CDR1 is SNHLY, CDR2 FYNNEI, per germline. The J segment lost 7 bases and the V segment lost 10 bases, leaving 10 bases of the junction unmatched. The chain's CDR3 is CAKQRAGGLNEQFF. CDR3 in DNA: TGTGCCAAGCAAAGAGCGGGGGGGCTGAATGAGCAGTTCTTC. Together with reference TRBV2 and TRBJ2-1, the CDR3 gives the full variable domain: EPEVTQTPSHQVTQMGQEVILRCVPISNHLYFYWYRQILGQKVEFLVSFYNNEISEKSEIFDDQFSVERPDGSNFTLKIRSTKLEDSAMYFCAKQRAGGLNEQFFGPGTRLTVL.

The genes are TRBV19 and TRBJ1-1, with TRBD1 identical over 11 bases. The length of the CDR3 is 15 residues. CDR1 LNHDA and CDR2 SQIVND come from the germline V gene (reference sequence). The ends lost 3 bases at V and 5 bases at J; junction bases unmatched: 5. The CDR3 sequence is CASSMRDRGRTEAFF. The CDR3 DNA sequence: TGTGCCAGTAGTATGCGGGACAGGGGGAGAACTGAAGCTTTCTTT.

The V call is TRBV3-1 (or the pseudogene TRBV3-2), the J call TRBJ2-7; the D gene is possibly TRBD1 (5 bases). The CDR3 loop spans 13 amino acids. Trimming shortened V by 6 bases and J by 0 bases, and 9 bases separated the two germline ends. Germline CDR1 and CDR2: LGHDT and YNNKEL (reference sequence). Written as DNA, the CDR3 is TGTGCCAGCAGGTCGACAGTCTCCTACGAGCAGTACTTC. This translates into CASRSTVSYEQYF.

The chain is built from TRBV6-6 and TRBJ2-7; D not certain. Trimming pared 0 bases from V and 7 bases from J, leaving 13 bases between. The CDR3 extends over 14 amino acids. Germline V gene data show CDR1 as MNHNY and CDR2 as SVGAGI (reference sequence). CDR3 protein: CASSYSTLAKEQYF. The CDR3 DNA follows: TGTGCCAGCAGTTACTCCACTCTCGCTAAGGAGCAGTACTTC.

The rearrangement uses TRBV4-3 and TRBJ2-7; TRBD1 might be the D (5 bases). Per germline, CDR1 LGHNA and CDR2 YSLEER. CDR3 length equals 14 residues. Trimming shortened V by 0 bases and J by 2 bases, and 8 bases separated the two germline ends. The CDR3 sequence: CASSQDWGPYEQYF. The CDR3 DNA is TGCGCCAGCAGCCAAGATTGGGGCCCCTACGAGCAGTACTTC.

The genes are TRBV4-2 and TRBJ1-2; 10 bases align to TRBD1. This CDR3 has 15 residues. CDR1 and CDR2 from the germline V gene are LGHNA and YNFKEQ. With V trimmed by 4 bases and J by 6 bases, 8 bases remained unmatched. DNA of the CDR3: TGTGCCAGCAGCCGAGCCGGGACAGGGGACCATGGCTACACCTTC. Translation: CASSRAGTGDHGYTF.

The chain combines TRBV7-9 with TRBJ2-1, with D maybe TRBD2 (5 bases). The CDR3 is made up of 15 amino acids. Trimming took 1 base from V and 0 from J, leaving 7 bases between them. The germline V gene has CDR1 SEHNR and CDR2 FQNEAQ (reference sequence). CDR3 residues: CASSLGGISYNEQFF. CDR3 in DNA: TGTGCCAGCAGCTTAGGAGGGATCTCCTACAATGAGCAGTTCTTC.